This entry lists 3 T cell receptor beta chains sequenced from one sample in a study of CD8 T cells in ankylosing spondylitis. MiXCR, applied by TCRdb to the 5' RACE reads, yields one record per CDR3 protein. The repertoire includes tens of thousands of distinct CDR3 sequences, around a sixth of them detected once, and over 25% sits in the top ten. The sequenced material came from blood. These TCRs come from a male donor with ankylosing spondylitis or in good health (not recorded which).

V gene TRBV10-3 combines with J gene TRBJ2-2; 8 positions match TRBD1. Germline loops: CDR1 ENHRY, CDR2 SYGVKD. This CDR3 is 16 amino acids long. Unmatched junction bases numbered 12, after V lost 7 bases and J lost 5 bases. CDR3 residues: CAINSDRESGTGELFF. DNA of the CDR3: TGTGCCATCAATTCGGACAGGGAGTCGGGAACCGGGGAGCTGTTTTTT.

The chain has TRBV20-1 and TRBJ1-1, with TRBD1 identical over 8 bases. This CDR3 comprises 15 residues. V shed 6 bases, J shed 1 base, and the junction held 10 bases outside the gene matches. Looked up from germline, CDR1 is DFQATT and CDR2 is SNEGSKA (reference sequence). CDR3 bases: TGCAGTGCAGAGGACAGGGTCAAGGGGAACACTGAAGCTTTCTTT. Translated, it gives CSAEDRVKGNTEAFF.

This clonotype was detected many times. The chain uses TRBV7-9 and TRBJ1-1; possible D gene TRBD1, 5 bases. This CDR3 comprises 14 residues. The V gene lost 4 bases and the J gene lost 5 bases, with 14 bases spanning the gap. Germline CDR1 is SEHNR and CDR2 is FQNEAQ (reference sequence). The CDR3 loop reads CASSSTGGWTEAFF. In DNA, the CDR3 is TGTGCCAGCAGCTCCACAGGAGGGTGGACTGAAGCTTTCTTT.